This is a list of T cell receptor beta chains from one sample in a study of blood T cells in healthy people across ages. MiXCR, run by TCRdb on the 5' RACE reads, gives a single entry per CDR3 protein. The repertoire has about 1.8 million distinct CDR3 sequences, around half of them found once; the top ten carry over 2%. Sequencing was performed on blood. These receptors were obtained from a woman aged 40 to 50 in good health. The CDR3 runs from the conserved cysteine through the conserved F or W. Each record gives: V gene, D gene, clone size, J gene, CDR3 protein, CDR3 DNA. The D gene is left open where the match is weak. Not every row has a clone size; where given, it reads once, few, many or a size class.

TRBV3-1,TRBD1,.,TRBJ2-3,CASSHGQGRDTQYF,TGTGCCAGCAGCCACGGACAGGGGAGGGATACGCAGTATTTT
TRBV6-5,TRBD2,.,TRBJ2-7,CASRASGGGYEQYF,TGTGCCAGCAGAGCTAGCGGGGGCGGCTACGAGCAGTACTTC
TRBV5-1,TRBD1,few,TRBJ2-6,CASSLGFGTGTVGANVLTF,TGCGCCAGCAGCTTGGGGTTCGGGACAGGGACTGTGGGGGCCAACGTCCTGACTTTC
TRBV20-1,TRBD1,few,TRBJ2-5,CSARDFGQGETQYF,TGCAGTGCTAGAGATTTCGGACAGGGGGAGACCCAGTACTTC
TRBV12-5,.,.,TRBJ2-3,CASGLALGGDADTQYF,TGTGCTAGTGGTTTGGCCTTAGGGGGGGACGCAGATACGCAGTATTTT
TRBV4-3,.,.,TRBJ2-7,CASSRESYNEQYF,TGCGCCAGCAGCCGGGAGTCCTACAATGAGCAGTACTTC
TRBV6-1,TRBD2,.,TRBJ2-6,CASSSASGGSGANVLTF,TGTGCCAGCAGTTCGGCTAGCGGGGGAAGTGGGGCCAACGTCCTGACTTTC
TRBV3-1,.,.,TRBJ2-1,CASSQPSAGHNEQFF,TGTGCCAGCAGCCAACCCTCGGCAGGACACAATGAGCAGTTCTTC
TRBV10-3,.,.,TRBJ2-7,CATTGKRIEGQPSSYEQYF,TGTGCCACCACGGGAAAAAGAATCGAGGGGCAGCCGAGCTCCTACGAGCAGTACTTC
TRBV24-1,.,.,TRBJ2-6,CAIQGPSGANVLTF,TGTGCCATCCAGGGGCCCTCTGGGGCCAACGTCCTGACTTTC
TRBV10-3,TRBD1,.,TRBJ1-2,CAISGQDYGYTF,TGTGCCATTTCGGGACAGGATTATGGCTACACCTTC
TRBV9,.,once,TRBJ2-3,CASSPQGGGRDTQYF,TGTGCCAGCAGCCCCCAAGGGGGGGGACGAGATACGCAGTATTTT
TRBV2,TRBD1,.,TRBJ1-6,CACRRDRNSPLHF,TGTGCCTGCAGGAGGGACAGAAATTCACCCCTCCACTTT
TRBV29-1,.,few,TRBJ2-7,CSVELGNEQYF,TGCAGCGTTGAGCTAGGGAACGAGCAGTACTTC
TRBV4-2,TRBD2,.,TRBJ2-7,CASSLWTSGGEQYF,TGTGCCAGCAGCCTTTGGACTAGCGGGGGCGAGCAGTACTTC
TRBV28,TRBD1,many,TRBJ2-1,CASSSLTGNENNEQFF,TGTGCCAGCAGTTCATTGACAGGGAACGAAAACAATGAGCAGTTCTTC
TRBV5-1,.,.,TRBJ2-1,CASSLNGDNERFF,TGCGCCAGCAGCTTGAACGGCGACAATGAGCGGTTCTTC
TRBV20-1,.,.,TRBJ1-6,CSARDQRTGLPSSPLHF,TGCAGTGCTAGAGATCAGCGCACAGGCCTCCCCAGTTCACCCCTCCACTTT